The 18 T cell receptor beta chains in this list originate from one sample, sequenced in a study of blood T cell repertoires in COVID-19. The method was immunoSEQ multiplex PCR; TCRdb's version includes in-frame clones alone and lacks a portion of them. The sample shows about 310,000 clones, about nine tenths of them seen only once. The sample was PBMCs or T cells enriched from blood (not recorded which). Receptor source: a woman aged 40 to 50 who had recovered from COVID-19.

In this sample, this clone turned up a few times. The V call is TRBV7-9, the J call TRBJ1-2; 7 nucleotides line up with TRBD1. Unmatched junction bases numbered 14, after V lost 3 bases and J lost 7 bases. Per germline, CDR1 SEHNR and CDR2 FQNEAQ (reference sequence). The CDR3 extends over 16 amino acids. CDR3 nucleotides: TGTGCCAGCAGCTTCCTTGAGGGGGCAGGGCTGAGTGGCTACACCTTC. Translated, it gives CASSFLEGAGLSGYTF.

The chain links TRBV5-5 to TRBJ1-5, with D possibly TRBD1 on 5 matching bases. Deletions cut 3 bases from V and 2 bases from J, with 15 bases between. The CDR3 covers 16 residues. Per the germline V gene, CDR1 is SGHKS and CDR2 is YYEKEE (reference sequence). The CDR3 sequence is CASSWGSGAGNQPQHF. Written as DNA, the CDR3 is TGTGCCAGCAGCTGGGGCTCTGGGGCCGGCAATCAGCCCCAGCATTTT.

The rearrangement joins TRBV12-3 or TRBV12-4 to TRBJ1-1, with 7 nucleotides matching TRBD1. This CDR3 spans 13 amino acids. V lost 8 bases, J lost 5 bases, and 8 bases stayed unmatched. The DNA of the CDR3 is TGTGCCAGCGTCAGGGGGGCGAGGACTGAAGCTTTCTTT. This codes for CASVRGARTEAFF.

This clone was seen only a few times. V usage is TRBV27 and J usage is TRBJ2-1; possibly TRBD1 for D (5 bases). Germline CDR1 is MNHEY and CDR2 is SMNVEV (reference sequence). This CDR3 spans 15 amino acids. Trimming took 3 bases from V and 3 from J, leaving 12 bases between them. CDR3: CASSFGRQGYNEQFF. The CDR3 nucleotides are TGTGCCAGCAGTTTCGGACGCCAGGGCTACAATGAGCAGTTCTTC.

The chain has TRBV10-3 and TRBJ1-4, with D possibly matching TRBD1 (5 bases). This CDR3 spans 20 amino acids. V was shortened by 0 bases and J by 1 base, with 21 bases between the two germline ends. Germline values: CDR1 ENHRY, CDR2 SYGVKD. The CDR3 sequence is CAISESRGGRPSGTNEKLFF. CDR3 DNA: TGTGCCATCAGTGAGTCGAGGGGAGGTCGCCCGTCCGGAACTAATGAAAAACTGTTTTTT.

V gene TRBV7-9 combines with J gene TRBJ1-1; tentative D call: TRBD1 (6 bases). Between the trimmed V and J ends, which lost 5 bases and 6 bases, there was a span of 16 bases. From germline, CDR1 is SEHNR and CDR2 FQNEAQ (reference sequence). There are 14 residues in the CDR3. The chain's CDR3 is CASSEQGSFAEAFF. CDR3 nucleotides: TGTGCCAGCAGCGAACAGGGTTCCTTCGCTGAAGCTTTCTTT. The variable domain in full, with the rest retrieved from reference TRBV7-9 and TRBJ1-1, is DTGVSQNPRHKITKRGQNVTFRCDPISEHNRLYWYRQTLGQGPEFLTYFQNEAQLEKSRLLSDRFSAERPKGSFSTLEIQRTEQGDSAMYLCASSEQGSFAEAFFGQGTRLTVV.

This clone was detected only a few times. The V call is TRBV7-3, the J call TRBJ2-1; the D gene is possibly TRBD2 (5 bases). V shed 2 bases and J shed 5 bases, with 7 bases lying between them. Looked up from germline, CDR1 is SGHTA and CDR2 is FQGTGA. This CDR3 has 13 amino acids. The DNA of the CDR3 is TGTGCCAGCAGCTTAGGCGGGCACAATGAGCAGTTCTTC. This codes for CASSLGGHNEQFF.

This clone occurred once. This sequence joins TRBV28 and TRBJ1-3, with TRBD1 as a possible D gene (6 bases). This CDR3 has 15 residues. Germline V gene sequence: CDR1 MDHEN, CDR2 SYDVKM. V lost 7 bases, J lost 0 bases, and 13 bases lay in between. In nucleotides, the CDR3 is TGTGCCAGCAACCGGGACATCGACTCTGGAAACACCATATATTTT. Its translation is CASNRDIDSGNTIYF.

The chain is built from TRBV11-2 and TRBJ2-7, with TRBD2 matching over 13 bases. CDR1 is SGHAT and CDR2 is FQNNGV in the germline V gene. The CDR3 covers 16 residues. V was clipped by 4 bases and J by 3 bases; unmatched bases: 6. DNA for the CDR3: TGTGCCAGCAGCTCAAGACTAGCGGGGGGACGCTACGAGCAGTACTTC. Translating it yields CASSSRLAGGRYEQYF.

This chain connects TRBV11-3 to TRBJ2-1; D might be TRBD1 (5 bases). V gave up 4 bases and J gave up 4 bases, with 14 bases separating them. Germline values: CDR1 SGHNT, CDR2 YENEEA. The CDR3 is 15 amino acids. The CDR3 spells CASSSSGSLYNEQFF. The CDR3 bases are TGTGCCAGCAGCTCATCAGGGTCTCTTTACAATGAGCAGTTCTTC.

The chain is built from TRBV20-1 and TRBJ1-5; 7 bases are a match to TRBD1. Germline V lookup: CDR1 DFQATT, CDR2 SNEGSKA (reference sequence). V trimming: 3 bases; J trimming: 0 bases; junction bases outside the gene matches: 8. The CDR3 loop spans 16 amino acids. The CDR3: CSASASGTDSNQPQHF. CDR3 sequence (DNA): TGCAGTGCTAGTGCTTCCGGGACAGATAGCAATCAGCCCCAGCATTTT.

This clone appeared once. The rearrangement links TRBV4-2 to TRBJ2-7; 8 bases map to TRBD2. This CDR3 has 18 residues. The germline V gene has CDR1 LGHNA and CDR2 YNFKEQ. Trimming removed 4 bases from V and 0 bases from J; junction bases left unmatched: 14. The CDR3 reads CASSLGISGGRTSYEQYF. In DNA, the CDR3 is TGTGCCAGCAGCCTCGGAATTTCTGGCGGGAGGACCTCCTACGAGCAGTACTTC.

The chain uses TRBV19 and TRBJ2-7, with TRBD1 as a possible D gene (5 bases). CDR1 and CDR2 (germline): LNHDA, SQIVND (reference sequence). The length of the CDR3 is 14 residues. V shed 3 bases and J shed 1 base, with 10 bases lying between them. The DNA for the CDR3 is TGTGCCAGTAGTATTGATCAGGGATCCTACGAGCAGTACTTC. This codes for CASSIDQGSYEQYF.

This rearrangement joins TRBV11-2 to TRBJ2-3; D is unclear. The V and J ends lost 5 bases and 1 base respectively, with 13 bases between them. Germline V CDR1 and CDR2: SGHAT, FQNNGV. This CDR3 spans 15 amino acids. The CDR3 DNA reads TGTGCCAGCAGCCCCCCCCGGAGCGGCACAGATACGCAGTATTTT. Residues: CASSPPRSGTDTQYF.

The V and J genes are TRBV11-3 and TRBJ2-6; D might be TRBD1 (5 bases). Between the trimmed V and J ends, which lost 6 bases and 2 bases, there was a span of 14 bases. Germline loops: CDR1 SGHNT, CDR2 YENEEA. This CDR3 region has 16 residues. In DNA, the CDR3 is TGTGCCAGCAGGCCCCAGGGAAACACTGGGGCCAACGTCCTGACTTTC. It translates to CASRPQGNTGANVLTF. Filled out from reference TRBV11-3 and TRBJ2-6, the complete variable domain reads EAGVVQSPRYKIIEKKQPVAFWCNPISGHNTLYWYLQNLGQGPELLIRYENEEAVDDSQLPKDRFSAERLKGVDSTLKIQPAELGDSAVYLCASRPQGNTGANVLTFGAGSRLTVL.

For this clone: This same CDR3 is encoded by further DNA sequences in the sample. V usage is TRBV29-1 and J usage is TRBJ2-7, with 13 bases matching TRBD2. The CDR3 contains 13 residues. The V segment lost 6 bases and the J segment 2 bases; nucleotides outside the gene matches: 1. CDR1 and CDR2 from the germline V gene are SQVTM and ANQGSEA. The CDR3 sequence is CSVGLAGAYEQYF. The DNA for the CDR3 is TGCAGCGTAGGACTAGCGGGAGCCTACGAGCAGTACTTC.

The chain couples TRBV24-1 to TRBJ2-3; 8 nucleotides align to TRBD1. J lost 4 bases, V lost 3 bases, and 5 bases had no gene match. Germline values: CDR1 KGHDR, CDR2 SFDVKD. The CDR3 extends over 15 amino acids. The CDR3 loop reads CATSDAQGASDTQYF. DNA for the CDR3: TGTGCCACCAGTGATGCTCAGGGGGCTTCAGATACGCAGTATTTT.

The V gene is TRBV19, the J gene TRBJ1-1, with TRBD1 matching over 10 bases. This CDR3 spans 16 amino acids. Germline V gene lookup returns CDR1 LNHDA and CDR2 SQIVND (reference sequence). V shed 4 bases, J shed 3 bases, and the junction held 8 bases outside the gene matches. CDR3 amino acids: CASSKGGDRGHTEAFF. CDR3 coding DNA: TGTGCCAGTAGTAAGGGGGGGGACAGGGGACACACTGAAGCTTTCTTT.